This T cell receptor beta chain is from a study of PD-1 blockade in classical Hodgkin lymphoma. This CDR3 contains 13 residues. Germline CDR1 reads KGHSH; CDR2 reads LQKENI. The V end was cut by 5 bases, the J end by 5 bases, with 7 bases between. Time point described: newly diagnosed, previously untreated cHL patient sample. This table comes from immunoSEQ multiplex PCR, and its TCRdb copy is limited to in-frame clones, with some not included. This sample yields approximately 70,000 clones, of which over 90% are seen a single time; roughly 2.5% belongs to the top ten. This clone was observed a single time. Its antigen is not known. Study-level findings and limits: Reports described newly diagnosed patients as having lower baseline TCR diversity than healthy donors.

Sequencing was performed on peripheral blood mononuclear cells (PBMCs). This clonotype was sampled from a human donor with classical Hodgkin lymphoma. The genes are TRBV18 and TRBJ1-6; D is undetermined. The CDR3 DNA is TGTGCCAGCTCAGGGAAGGATAATTCACCCCTCCACTTT. Protein product: CASSGKDNSPLHF.